Included here is one TCR beta chain sequence, with context. Its cognate antigen has yet to be identified. Base-call qualities are not available, and no considerably larger clone is one nucleotide away. Sequences LGHDT (CDR1) and YNNKEL (CDR2) are obtained from the germline V gene (reference sequence). V loses 2 bases, J loses 0 bases, and the germline ends lie 23 bases apart. Inclusive of the bounding cysteine and phenylalanine, the CDR3 is 20 residues long. Only the CDR3 DNA stays, 60 bases, in frame from base 1. TCRbeta CDR3 regions were amplified from genomic DNA by means of the immunoSEQ Assay, a bias-controlled multiplex PCR. The original pipeline was this. Nucleated cell counts per sample were estimated from amplification of reference gene primers within the assay. To quantify the absolute abundance of each unique TCRbeta CDR3 rearrangement, sequence reads were collapsed and filtered. Productive Simpson clonality was computed per sample as the square root of Simpson's diversity index over productive rearrangements. TCRdb re-hosts the immuneACCESS table, in-frame sequences only. Its copies lack some clones; in the studies checked, an unresolved V gene accounts for under half of them, and the cause for the rest is not known. For V, J and clone size, that table is used; D and trimming come from the DNA. The sample includes about 440,000 clones, with around nine tenths observed a single time. About 2% of the sample belongs to the ten largest clones.

The data originate from a study of blood T cell repertoires in COVID-19 (TCRdb year 2020). Background for the entire study: The collaborator samples originated in the United States, Italy and Spain and spanned the acute and convalescent phases of COVID-19. The material from the prospective study consisted of cDNA or gDNA derived from T cells, B-cell-depleted T cells, or PBMCs. Subjects who had been exposed to COVID-19, were actively infected with it, or had recovered from it provided the deeply sampled blood TCRbeta repertoires that made up the dataset. A freely available public database, intended as a resource for researchers studying the immune response to SARS-CoV-2, is where the repertoires were released. Samples came from the ongoing ImmuneRACE study (first 160 participants) plus 1,254 subjects from 6 global collaborators. Sample metadata almost always included a de-identified subject ID, COVID-19 status, age in years and sex. Where available, HLA class I and class II types were taken from metadata supplied by the sample provider and were not determined by assay-based typing. General findings and caveats noted by the study authors: Clinical and demographic metadata were provided uncurated, with the amount varying by source and participant.

Participants in the prospective study were enrolled through a virtual design, were aged about 18 to 100 years, and lived in approximately 25 United States geographic areas. In the prospective study, cohorts were assigned on the basis of participant-reported clinical history obtained from a screening survey and a study questionnaire. In the prospective study, whole blood, serum and a nasopharyngeal or oropharyngeal swab were collected from each participant by mobile phlebotomists. Prospective study participants could optionally give additional blood draws and questionnaires over a roughly two-month period. Blood samples from the prospective study were shipped frozen or at room temperature prior to DNA extraction.

The chain is assembled from TRBV3-1 (or the pseudogene TRBV3-2) and TRBJ2-4, with TRBD2 tentatively as D gene (9 bases match). The sequencing sample was made of PBMCs or T cells enriched from blood (not recorded which). The sequence was obtained from a woman in her late teens or twenties with acute COVID-19. The DNA is TGTGCCAGCAGCCAACTAGCGGGACAGGAAGGGGGACTAGCCAAAAACATTCAGTACTTC. It encodes CASSQLAGQEGGLAKNIQYF.